Sequencing of this T cell receptor (beta chain) was carried out in a study of cytomegalovirus exposure and HLA in healthy donors. Whole-study context: From donors who were HLA-typed, an early data release held about 85 million unique TCRs.

Whole-study results and caveats: The study designated fewer than 200 TCR beta chains cytomegalovirus-associated. Analysis performed later found about 17,000 TCR beta sequences associated with HLA alleles at 0.05 false discovery rate.

A note on this clone: Its antigen remains unidentified.

This PCR relied on a set of 60 Vbeta primers and 13 Jbeta primers. Profiled with immunoSEQ multiplex PCR; TCRdb holds only in-frame clones, not every one. The table for this sample gives over 100,000 clones. V lost 1 base and J lost 6, with 14 bases in between. The CDR3 totals 14 residues. In germline, CDR1 is SGHRS, CDR2 YFSETQ. Specimen: PBMCs. The sequence was obtained from a woman in her 40s in good health and CMV-seropositive. The rearrangement links TRBV5-1 to TRBJ2-7, with D maybe TRBD2 (6 bases). The CDR3 here is CASSLYEVAAEQYF. Here the CDR3 DNA reads TGCGCCAGCAGCTTGTATGAGGTAGCGGCCGAGCAGTACTTC. Based on the CDR3 plus reference TRBV5-1 and TRBJ2-7, the full variable domain is KAGVTQTPRYLIKTRGQQVTLSCSPISGHRSVSWYQQTPGQGLQFLFEYFSETQRNKGNFPGRFSGRQFSNSRSEMNVSTLELGDSALYLCASSLYEVAAEQYFGPGTRLTVT.